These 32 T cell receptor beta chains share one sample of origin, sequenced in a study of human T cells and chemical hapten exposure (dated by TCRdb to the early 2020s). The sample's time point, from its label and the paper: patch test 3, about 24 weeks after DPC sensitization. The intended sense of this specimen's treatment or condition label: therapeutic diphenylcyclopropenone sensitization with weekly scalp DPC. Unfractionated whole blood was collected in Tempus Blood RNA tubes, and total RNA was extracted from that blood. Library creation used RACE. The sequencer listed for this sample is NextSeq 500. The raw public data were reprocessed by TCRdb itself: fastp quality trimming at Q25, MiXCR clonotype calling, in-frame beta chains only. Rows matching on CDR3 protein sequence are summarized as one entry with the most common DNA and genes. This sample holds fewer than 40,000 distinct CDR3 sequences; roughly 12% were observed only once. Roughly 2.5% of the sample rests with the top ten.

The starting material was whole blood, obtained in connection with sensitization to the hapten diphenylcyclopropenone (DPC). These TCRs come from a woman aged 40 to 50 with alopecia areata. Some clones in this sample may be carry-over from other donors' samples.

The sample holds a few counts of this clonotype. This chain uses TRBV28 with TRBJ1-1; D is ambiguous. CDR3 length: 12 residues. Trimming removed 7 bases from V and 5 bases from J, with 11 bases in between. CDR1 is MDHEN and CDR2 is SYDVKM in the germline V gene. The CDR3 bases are TGTGCCAGCACCGACGATCCAACTGAAGCTTTCTTT. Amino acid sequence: CASTDDPTEAFF.

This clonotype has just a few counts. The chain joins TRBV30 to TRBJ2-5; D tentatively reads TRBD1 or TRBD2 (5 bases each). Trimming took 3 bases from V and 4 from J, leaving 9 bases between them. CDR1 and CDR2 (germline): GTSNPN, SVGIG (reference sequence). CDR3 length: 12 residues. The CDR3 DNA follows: TGTGCCTGGAGGCAGGGAGCAGAGACCCAGTACTTC. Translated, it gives CAWRQGAETQYF.

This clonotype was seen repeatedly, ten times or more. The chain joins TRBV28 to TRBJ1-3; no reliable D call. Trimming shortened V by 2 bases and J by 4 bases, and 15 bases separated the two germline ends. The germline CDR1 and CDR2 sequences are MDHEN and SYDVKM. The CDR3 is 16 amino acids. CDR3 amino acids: CASSLPRTGEGNTIYF. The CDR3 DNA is TGTGCCAGCAGTTTACCCAGGACGGGAGAGGGAAACACCATATATTTT.

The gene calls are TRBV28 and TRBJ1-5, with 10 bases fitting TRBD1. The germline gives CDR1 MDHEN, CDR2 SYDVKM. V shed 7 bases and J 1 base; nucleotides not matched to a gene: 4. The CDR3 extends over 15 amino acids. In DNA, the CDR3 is TGTGCCAGCACCAGACAGGGGGCAAGCAATCAGCCCCAGCATTTT. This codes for CASTRQGASNQPQHF.

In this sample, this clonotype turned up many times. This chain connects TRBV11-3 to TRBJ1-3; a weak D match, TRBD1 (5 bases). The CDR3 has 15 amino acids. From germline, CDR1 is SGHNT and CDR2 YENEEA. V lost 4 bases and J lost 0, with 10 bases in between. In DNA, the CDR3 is TGTGCCAGCAGCTCCAGACAGCCCTCTGGAAACACCATATATTTT. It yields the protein CASSSRQPSGNTIYF.

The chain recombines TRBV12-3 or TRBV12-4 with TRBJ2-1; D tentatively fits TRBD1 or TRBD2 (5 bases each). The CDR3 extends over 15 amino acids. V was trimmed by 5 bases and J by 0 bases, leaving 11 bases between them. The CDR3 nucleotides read TGTGCCAGCAGTCTTCAGGGACGCTCCTACAATGAGCAGTTCTTC. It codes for CASSLQGRSYNEQFF.

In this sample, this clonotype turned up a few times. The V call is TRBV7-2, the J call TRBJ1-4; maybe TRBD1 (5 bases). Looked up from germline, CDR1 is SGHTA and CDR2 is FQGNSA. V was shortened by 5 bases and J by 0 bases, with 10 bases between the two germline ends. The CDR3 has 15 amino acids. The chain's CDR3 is CASSRTPATNEKLFF. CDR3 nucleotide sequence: TGTGCCAGCAGCCGGACACCCGCAACTAATGAAAAACTGTTTTTT.

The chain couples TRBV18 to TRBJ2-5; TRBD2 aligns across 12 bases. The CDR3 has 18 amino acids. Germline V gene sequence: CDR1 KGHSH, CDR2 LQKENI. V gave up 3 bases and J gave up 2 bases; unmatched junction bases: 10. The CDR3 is CASSPVASGGARQETQYF. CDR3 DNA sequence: TGTGCCAGCTCACCGGTGGCTAGCGGGGGGGCCCGGCAAGAGACCCAGTACTTC.

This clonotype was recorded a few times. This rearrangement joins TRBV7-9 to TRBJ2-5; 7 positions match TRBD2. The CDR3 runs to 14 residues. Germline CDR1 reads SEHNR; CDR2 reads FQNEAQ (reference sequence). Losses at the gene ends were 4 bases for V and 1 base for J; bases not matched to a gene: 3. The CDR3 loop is CASSSWTSQETQYF. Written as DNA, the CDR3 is TGTGCCAGCAGCTCCTGGACTAGCCAAGAGACCCAGTACTTC.

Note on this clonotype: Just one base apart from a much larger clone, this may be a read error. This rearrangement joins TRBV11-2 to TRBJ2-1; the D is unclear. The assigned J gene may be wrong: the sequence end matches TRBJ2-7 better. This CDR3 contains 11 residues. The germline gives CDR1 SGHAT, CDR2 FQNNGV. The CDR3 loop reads CASSALHEQYF. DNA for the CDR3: TGTGCCAGCAGCGCCCTGCATGAGCAGTACTTC.

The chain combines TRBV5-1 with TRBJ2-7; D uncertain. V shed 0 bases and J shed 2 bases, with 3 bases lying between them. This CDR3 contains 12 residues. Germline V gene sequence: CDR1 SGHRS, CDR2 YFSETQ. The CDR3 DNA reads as TGCGCCAGCAGCTTGGAAGCCTACGAGCAGTACTTC. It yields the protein CASSLEAYEQYF.

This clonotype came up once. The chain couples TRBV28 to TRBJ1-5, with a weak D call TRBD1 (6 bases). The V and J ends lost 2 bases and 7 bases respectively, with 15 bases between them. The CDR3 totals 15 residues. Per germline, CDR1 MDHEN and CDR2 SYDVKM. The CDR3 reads CASSLGSGGGQPQHF. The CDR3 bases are TGTGCCAGCAGTTTAGGTTCCGGGGGCGGACAGCCCCAGCATTTT.

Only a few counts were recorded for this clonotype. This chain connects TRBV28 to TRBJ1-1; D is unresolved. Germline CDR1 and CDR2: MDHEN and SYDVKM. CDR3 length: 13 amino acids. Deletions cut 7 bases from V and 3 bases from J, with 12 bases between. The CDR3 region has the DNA TGTGCCAGCACTCCTGAGGAGTACACTGAAGCTTTCTTT. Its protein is CASTPEEYTEAFF.

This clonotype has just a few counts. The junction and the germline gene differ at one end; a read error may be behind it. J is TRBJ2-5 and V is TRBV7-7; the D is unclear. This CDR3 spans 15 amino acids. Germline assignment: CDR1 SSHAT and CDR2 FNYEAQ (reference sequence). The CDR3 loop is CASSSSPLEGETQYF. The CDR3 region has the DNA TGTGCTAGCAGCTCCTCCCCCCTAGAAGGGGAGACCCAGTACTTC.

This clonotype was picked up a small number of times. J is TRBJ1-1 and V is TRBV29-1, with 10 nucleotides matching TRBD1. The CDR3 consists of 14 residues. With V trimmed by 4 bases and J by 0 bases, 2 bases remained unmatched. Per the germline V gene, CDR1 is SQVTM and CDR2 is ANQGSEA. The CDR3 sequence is CSVVGQGMNTEAFF. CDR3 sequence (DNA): TGCAGCGTTGTGGGACAGGGGATGAACACTGAAGCTTTCTTT.

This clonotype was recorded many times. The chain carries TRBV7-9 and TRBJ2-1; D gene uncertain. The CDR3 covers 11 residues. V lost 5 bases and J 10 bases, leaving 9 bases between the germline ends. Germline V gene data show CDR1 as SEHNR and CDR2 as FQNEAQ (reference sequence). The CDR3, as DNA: TGTGCCAGCAGCCTTTATTCGGAGCAGTTCTTC. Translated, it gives CASSLYSEQFF.

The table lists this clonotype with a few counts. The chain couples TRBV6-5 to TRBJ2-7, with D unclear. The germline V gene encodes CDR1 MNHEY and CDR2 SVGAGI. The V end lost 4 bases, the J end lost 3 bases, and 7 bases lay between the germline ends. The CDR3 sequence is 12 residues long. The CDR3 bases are TGTGCCAGCAGTTCGGACGGCTACGAGCAGTACTTC. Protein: CASSSDGYEQYF.

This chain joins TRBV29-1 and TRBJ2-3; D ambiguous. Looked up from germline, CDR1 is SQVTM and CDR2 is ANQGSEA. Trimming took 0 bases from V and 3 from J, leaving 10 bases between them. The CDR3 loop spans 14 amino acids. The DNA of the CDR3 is TGCAGCGTTGAAGATCGCGGCGCTACAGATACGCAGTATTTT. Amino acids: CSVEDRGATDTQYF.

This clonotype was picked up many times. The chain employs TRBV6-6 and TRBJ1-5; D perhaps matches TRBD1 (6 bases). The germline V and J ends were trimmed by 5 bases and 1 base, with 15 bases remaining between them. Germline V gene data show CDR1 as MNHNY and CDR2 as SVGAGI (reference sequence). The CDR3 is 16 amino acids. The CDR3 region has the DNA TGTGCCAGCAGTATACAGGGCCGGTGGAGCAATCAGCCCCAGCATTTT. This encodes CASSIQGRWSNQPQHF.

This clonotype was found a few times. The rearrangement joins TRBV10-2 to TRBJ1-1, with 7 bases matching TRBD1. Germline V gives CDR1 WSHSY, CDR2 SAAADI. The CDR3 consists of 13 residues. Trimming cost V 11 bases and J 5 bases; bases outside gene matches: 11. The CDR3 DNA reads TGCGCCGGACAAGCGACAGGGCGAACTGAAGCTTTCTTT. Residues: CAGQATGRTEAFF.

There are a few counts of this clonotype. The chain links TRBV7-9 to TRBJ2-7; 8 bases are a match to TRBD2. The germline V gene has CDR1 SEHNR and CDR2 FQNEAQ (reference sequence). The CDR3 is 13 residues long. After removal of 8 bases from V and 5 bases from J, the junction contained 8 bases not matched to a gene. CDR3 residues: CASRPGGAHEQYF. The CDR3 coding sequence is TGTGCCAGCCGCCCCGGGGGGGCCCACGAGCAGTACTTC.

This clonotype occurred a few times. CDR3 bases: TGCGCCAGCAGCCCTGGACTAGCGGAGTCTTACGAGCAGTACTTC. Protein sequence: CASSPGLAESYEQYF. The V call is TRBV4-1, the J call TRBJ2-7; 10 bases are a match to TRBD2. Germline lookup yields CDR1 MGHRA and CDR2 YSYEKL. This CDR3 has 15 residues. J lost 4 bases, V lost 4 bases, and 7 bases had no gene match.

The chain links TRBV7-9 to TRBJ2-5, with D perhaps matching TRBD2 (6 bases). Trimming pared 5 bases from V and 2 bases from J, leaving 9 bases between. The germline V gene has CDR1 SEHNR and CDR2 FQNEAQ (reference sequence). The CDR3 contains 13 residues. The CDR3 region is CASSRGVQETQYF. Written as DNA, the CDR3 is TGTGCCAGCAGCCGCGGGGTTCAAGAGACCCAGTACTTC.

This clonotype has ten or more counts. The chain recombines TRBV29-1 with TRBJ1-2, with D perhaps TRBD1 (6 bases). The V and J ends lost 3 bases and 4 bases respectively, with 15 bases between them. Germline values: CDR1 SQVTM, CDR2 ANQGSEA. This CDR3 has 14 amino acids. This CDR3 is CSVEQQGRSYGYTF. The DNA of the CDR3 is TGCAGCGTTGAGCAACAGGGACGATCCTATGGCTACACCTTC.

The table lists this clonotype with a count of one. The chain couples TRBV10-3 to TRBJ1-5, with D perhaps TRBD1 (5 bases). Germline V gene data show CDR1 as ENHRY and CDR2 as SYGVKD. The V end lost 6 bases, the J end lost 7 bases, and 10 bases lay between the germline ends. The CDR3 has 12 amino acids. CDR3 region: CAIRGGDQPQHF. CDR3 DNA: TGTGCCATCAGAGGCGGGGACCAGCCCCAGCATTTT.

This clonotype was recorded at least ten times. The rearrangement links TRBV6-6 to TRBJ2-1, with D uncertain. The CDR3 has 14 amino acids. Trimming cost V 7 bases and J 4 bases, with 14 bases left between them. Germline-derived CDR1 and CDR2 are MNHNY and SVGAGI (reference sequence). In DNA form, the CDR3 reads TGTGCCAGCAAGGCGGCGGAAACTTACAATGAGCAGTTCTTC. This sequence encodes CASKAAETYNEQFF.

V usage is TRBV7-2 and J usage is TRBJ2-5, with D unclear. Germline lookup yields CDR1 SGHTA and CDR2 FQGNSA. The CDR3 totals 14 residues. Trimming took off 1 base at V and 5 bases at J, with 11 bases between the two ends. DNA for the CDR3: TGTGCCAGCAGCTTAGTTTCCGACGGCGAGACCCAGTACTTC. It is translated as CASSLVSDGETQYF.

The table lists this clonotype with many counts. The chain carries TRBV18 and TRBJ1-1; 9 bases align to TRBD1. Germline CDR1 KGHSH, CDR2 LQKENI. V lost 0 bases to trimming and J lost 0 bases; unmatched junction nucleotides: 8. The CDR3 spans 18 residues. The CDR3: CASSPPGTGPLMNTEAFF. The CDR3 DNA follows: TGTGCCAGCTCACCACCGGGGACAGGGCCACTCATGAACACTGAAGCTTTCTTT.

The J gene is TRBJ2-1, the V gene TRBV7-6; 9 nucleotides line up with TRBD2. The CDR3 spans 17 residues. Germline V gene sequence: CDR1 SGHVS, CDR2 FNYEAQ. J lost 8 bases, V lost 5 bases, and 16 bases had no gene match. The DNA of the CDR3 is TGTGCCAGCAGCCCACCCCCCCGGGCGGGGGGGGTCGATGAGCAGTTCTTC. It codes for CASSPPPRAGGVDEQFF.

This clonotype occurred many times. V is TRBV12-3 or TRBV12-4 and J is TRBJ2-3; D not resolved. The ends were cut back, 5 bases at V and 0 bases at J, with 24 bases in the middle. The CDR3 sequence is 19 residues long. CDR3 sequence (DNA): TGTGCCAGCAGTCACCCTCGGCAGGCCCAAATGTATAGCACAGATACGCAGTATTTT. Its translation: CASSHPRQAQMYSTDTQYF.

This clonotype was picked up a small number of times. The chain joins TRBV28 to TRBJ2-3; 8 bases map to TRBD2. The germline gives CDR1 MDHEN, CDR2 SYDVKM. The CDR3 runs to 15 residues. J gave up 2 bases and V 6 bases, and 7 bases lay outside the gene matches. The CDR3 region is CASRGAGENTDTQYF. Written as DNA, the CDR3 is TGTGCCAGCAGGGGAGCGGGAGAGAACACAGATACGCAGTATTTT.

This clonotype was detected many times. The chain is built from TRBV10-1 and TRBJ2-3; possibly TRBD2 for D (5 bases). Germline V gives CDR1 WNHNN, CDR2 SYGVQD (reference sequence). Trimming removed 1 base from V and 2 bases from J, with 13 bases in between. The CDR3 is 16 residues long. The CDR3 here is CASSECIRGPTDTQYF. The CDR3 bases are TGCGCCAGCAGTGAGTGTATCCGGGGTCCCACAGATACGCAGTATTTT.